This TCR beta chain was observed in a study of cytomegalovirus exposure and HLA in healthy donors. Study-level results: Per a prior analysis, the majority of TCR beta V segments were productive roughly 87% or roughly 30% of the time. A later analysis found TCR association rates differed by HLA locus, highest for DRB1 and lowest for HLA-C. Association of a missense DCLRE1C variant with TCR beta V- and J-gene trimming was reported in a later analysis.

With 60 Vbeta and 13 Jbeta primers, the PCR was carried out. Methods used by the authors: Approximately 11 million of the about 80 million unique TCR beta chains counted in a later analysis were shared. Only in-frame clones appear in the TCRdb table, and some are missing; sequencing was by immunoSEQ multiplex PCR. Clone size and the V and J calls come from that table; the DNA yielded D and trimming. The sample includes under 200,000 clones, around 78% seen only once; the top ten take approximately 3.1%. For this clone: Its antigen remains unidentified.

The V gene's germline CDR1 is SGHRS and CDR2 YFSETQ. This CDR3 spans 17 amino acids. The V and J ends lost 0 bases and 2 bases, in that order; junction bases with no gene match: 7. V is TRBV5-1 and J is TRBJ2-5, with 10 bases lining up with TRBD2. Sequences were obtained from PBMCs. The receptor was isolated from a middle-aged woman in good health and CMV-seronegative. CDR3 protein: CASSLGVAGGQQETQYF. The CDR3 DNA sequence: TGCGCCAGCAGCTTGGGGGTAGCGGGGGGTCAGCAAGAGACCCAGTACTTC.